This T cell receptor beta chain originates from a study of shared clonotypes between healthy human individuals. The V end was cut by 5 bases, the J end by 4 bases, with 5 bases between. The CDR3 runs 11 residues. Germline V gives CDR1 MDHEN, CDR2 SYDVKM. Sequenced by immunoSEQ multiplex PCR; TCRdb stores in-frame clones only, minus some. This sample has about 1.1 million clones, with 70% to 80% found just once. About this clone itself: This sample includes further DNA sequences coding for the same CDR3.

What was sequenced was memory CD4+ T cells from PBMCs. Subset described: CD45RA-negative fraction. The source of this sequence is a man between 18 and 35 years old in good health. Some clones in this sample may be carry-over from other donors' samples. The chain has TRBV28 and TRBJ2-5; D not resolved. The CDR3 DNA follows: TGTGCCAGCAGTCTCAGAGAGACCCAGTACTTC. It translates to CASSLRETQYF.